The present entry profiles one T cell receptor beta chain with its context. Its antigen is currently unknown. This sample was included in a study of cytotoxic CD8 clonotypes in ibrutinib-treated CLL. About the study: Among patients, some 24 responded partially and 2 completely; around 15 then stayed remitted and around 12 progressed after median around 70 months.

Sequenced by immunoSEQ multiplex PCR; TCRdb stores in-frame clones only, minus some. Here the sample spans roughly 20,000 clones, roughly 70% being singletons. Study-level findings and limits: Pretreatment clonality was elevated relative to age-matched healthy donors and paralleled circulating CD8+ T-cell counts. Clonality climbed at ibrutinib response, then dropped toward baseline at progression.

The V and J ends lost 1 base and 4 bases respectively, with 8 bases between them. Germline lookup yields CDR1 SGHAT and CDR2 FQNNGV. The CDR3 runs 14 residues. The V call is TRBV11-2, the J call TRBJ1-5; D is uncertain. The input for sequencing was PBMCs, taken before ibrutinib treatment. The sequence was obtained from a human donor with chronic lymphocytic leukemia. CDR3: CASSLVGGNQPQHF. For the CDR3, the DNA is TGTGCCAGCAGCTTAGTGGGAGGAAATCAGCCCCAGCATTTT.